Listed below are T cell receptor beta chains from one sample, sequenced in a study of persistence of HIV-infected CD4 T cells. Sequencing used immunoSEQ multiplex PCR; TCRdb keeps in-frame clones, though not all of them. Of about 43,000 clones in the sample, around 90% were seen once. These TCRs' antigens remain unknown. The material was CD4+ T cells sorted from PBMCs after approximately 19-hour stimulation, obtained from a patient who received antiretroviral therapy. The source is an adult man with HIV who was CMV-seropositive. Both conserved end residues are trimmed from each CDR3. Each record gives: CDR3 protein, V gene, D gene. D genes are given only for firm matches.

cdr3_aa: ASSLGRMNSPLH; v_call: TRBV7-2; d_call: -
cdr3_aa: ASSLLNYNSPLH; v_call: TRBV6-6; d_call: -
cdr3_aa: ASSSQGLGTGELF; v_call: TRBV11-3; d_call: TRBD1
cdr3_aa: ASRGNTYEQY; v_call: TRBV6-5; d_call: -
cdr3_aa: AWSPYRNSPLH; v_call: TRBV30; d_call: -
cdr3_aa: ATSAVDSTDTQY; v_call: TRBV15; d_call: -
cdr3_aa: ASIRPGTNNYGYT; v_call: TRBV2; d_call: -
cdr3_aa: ASRSGQYSNQPQH; v_call: TRBV19; d_call: TRBD1
cdr3_aa: AITPAGGQSPLH; v_call: TRBV5-1; d_call: -
cdr3_aa: ASSLVPSLNTEAF; v_call: TRBV7-2; d_call: -
cdr3_aa: ASTVSGNTIY; v_call: TRBV2; d_call: -
cdr3_aa: ASSSSGGNFYGYT; v_call: TRBV3-1/TRBV3-2; d_call: -
cdr3_aa: ASSPRAVSYEQY; v_call: TRBV11-2; d_call: -
cdr3_aa: ASSRGGTPRRGTDTQY; v_call: TRBV19; d_call: -
cdr3_aa: ASSASGTGLNTEAF; v_call: TRBV18; d_call: TRBD1
cdr3_aa: ASSYSPGQGHVLT; v_call: TRBV6-5; d_call: TRBD1
cdr3_aa: ASSTTSGESSSYEQY; v_call: TRBV19; d_call: TRBD2
cdr3_aa: ASSLALGADNYGYT; v_call: TRBV7-9; d_call: -
cdr3_aa: ASSSTRTRRNEQF; v_call: TRBV7-2; d_call: -
cdr3_aa: ASSLPPQEAF; v_call: TRBV12-3/TRBV12-4; d_call: -
cdr3_aa: ASSFGPGDSYEQY; v_call: TRBV7-6; d_call: -
cdr3_aa: ASSPPARSNQPQH; v_call: TRBV18; d_call: -
cdr3_aa: ASSRGQGNTEAF; v_call: TRBV5-1; d_call: TRBD1
cdr3_aa: ASSQEGLPYNEQF; v_call: TRBV4-1; d_call: -
cdr3_aa: ASSQENRRWGYEQY; v_call: TRBV14; d_call: -
cdr3_aa: ASSLTGYSNQPQH; v_call: TRBV5-5; d_call: -
cdr3_aa: ASSASGGANEQF; v_call: TRBV10-1; d_call: TRBD2
cdr3_aa: ASSLTPGRERNTEAF; v_call: TRBV7-6; d_call: -
cdr3_aa: ASSASRGEDGYT; v_call: TRBV5-1; d_call: -
cdr3_aa: ASSEGQGRNQPQH; v_call: TRBV2; d_call: TRBD1
cdr3_aa: ASSPFPTDTQY; v_call: TRBV11-2; d_call: -
cdr3_aa: ASKGTGTHQPQH; v_call: TRBV19; d_call: TRBD1
cdr3_aa: ASSPAGGLGTTDTQY; v_call: TRBV5-4; d_call: -
cdr3_aa: ASSPAGESEKLF; v_call: TRBV18; d_call: -
cdr3_aa: ASSPQGVDNSPLH; v_call: TRBV5-1; d_call: -
cdr3_aa: SVDKGRLGEAF; v_call: TRBV29-1; d_call: -
cdr3_aa: ATSDGRTGVGSPLH; v_call: TRBV24-1; d_call: TRBD1
cdr3_aa: ASSAHIEGTYEQY; v_call: TRBV9; d_call: -
cdr3_aa: ASSLGDRVHTYEQY; v_call: TRBV5-5; d_call: TRBD1
cdr3_aa: ASVSNTEAF; v_call: TRBV6-5; d_call: -